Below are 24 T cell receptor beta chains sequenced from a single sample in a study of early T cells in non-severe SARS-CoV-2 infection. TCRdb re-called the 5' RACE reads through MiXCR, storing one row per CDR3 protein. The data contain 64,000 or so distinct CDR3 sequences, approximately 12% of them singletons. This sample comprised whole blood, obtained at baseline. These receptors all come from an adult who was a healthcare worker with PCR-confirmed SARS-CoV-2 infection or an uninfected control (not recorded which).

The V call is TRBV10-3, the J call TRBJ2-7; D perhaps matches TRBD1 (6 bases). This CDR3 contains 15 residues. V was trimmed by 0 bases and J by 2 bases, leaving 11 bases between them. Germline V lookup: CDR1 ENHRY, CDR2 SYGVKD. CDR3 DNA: TGTGCCATCAGTGAGTCGGGCAAGGGGGCCTACGAGCAGTACTTC. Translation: CAISESGKGAYEQYF.

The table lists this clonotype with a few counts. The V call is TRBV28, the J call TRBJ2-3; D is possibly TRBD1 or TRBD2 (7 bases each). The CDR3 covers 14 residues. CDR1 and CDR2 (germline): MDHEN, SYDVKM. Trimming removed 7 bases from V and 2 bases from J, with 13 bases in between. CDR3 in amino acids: CASIQGGPTDTQYF. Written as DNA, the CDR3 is TGTGCCAGCATCCAGGGGGGGCCCACAGATACGCAGTATTTT.

In nucleotides, the CDR3 is TGTGCCAGCAGCGTAGTTGCTTCTAGCACAGATACGCAGTATTTT. This encodes CASSVVASSTDTQYF. The chain recombines TRBV9 with TRBJ2-3; D is ambiguous. Trimming removed 0 bases at V and 0 bases at J, with 8 bases between. Germline CDR1 is SGDLS and CDR2 is YYNGEE. The CDR3 runs 15 residues.

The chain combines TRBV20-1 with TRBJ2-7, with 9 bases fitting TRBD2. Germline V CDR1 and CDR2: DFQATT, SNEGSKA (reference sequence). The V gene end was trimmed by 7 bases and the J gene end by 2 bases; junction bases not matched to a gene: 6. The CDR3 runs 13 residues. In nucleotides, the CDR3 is TGCAGTGTTGGACTAGCGCCTACCTACGAGCAGTACTTC. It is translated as CSVGLAPTYEQYF.

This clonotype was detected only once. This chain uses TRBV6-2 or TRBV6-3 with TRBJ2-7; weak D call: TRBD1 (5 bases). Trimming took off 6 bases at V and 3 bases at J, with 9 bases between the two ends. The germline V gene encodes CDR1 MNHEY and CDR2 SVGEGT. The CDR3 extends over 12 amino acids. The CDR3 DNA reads TGTGCCAGCAGCTGGGGCAACTACGAGCAGTACTTC. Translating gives CASSWGNYEQYF.

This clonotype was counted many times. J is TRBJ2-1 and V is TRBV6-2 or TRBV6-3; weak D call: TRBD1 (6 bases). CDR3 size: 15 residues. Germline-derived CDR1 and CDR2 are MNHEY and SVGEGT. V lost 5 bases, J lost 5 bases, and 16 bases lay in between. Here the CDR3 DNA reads TGTGCCAGCAGTGGGGGTAGGGGGTCCCACAATGAGCAGTTCTTC. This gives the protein CASSGGRGSHNEQFF.

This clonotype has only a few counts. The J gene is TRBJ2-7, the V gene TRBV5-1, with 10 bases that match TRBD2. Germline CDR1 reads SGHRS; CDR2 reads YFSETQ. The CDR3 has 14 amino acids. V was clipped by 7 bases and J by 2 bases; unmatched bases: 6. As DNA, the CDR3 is TGCGCCAGCCGCGATAGCGGGAGGACCTACGAGCAGTACTTC. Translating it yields CASRDSGRTYEQYF.

The CDR3 reads CASSFLPGASNEQFF. The CDR3 nucleotides read TGTGCCAGCAGCTTTCTCCCGGGGGCCTCGAATGAGCAGTTCTTC. The chain has TRBV7-6 and TRBJ2-1, with D perhaps matching TRBD1 or TRBD2 (6 bases each). The germline CDR1 and CDR2 sequences are SGHVS and FNYEAQ. This CDR3 comprises 15 residues. V gave up 3 bases and J gave up 7 bases, with 16 bases separating them.

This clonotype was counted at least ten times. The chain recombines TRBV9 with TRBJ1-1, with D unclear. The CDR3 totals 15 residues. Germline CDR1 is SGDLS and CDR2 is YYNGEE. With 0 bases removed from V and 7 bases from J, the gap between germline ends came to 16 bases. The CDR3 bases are TGTGCCAGCAGCGTAGGGCGGACTCTTGCCTATGAAGCTTTCTTT. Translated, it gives CASSVGRTLAYEAFF.

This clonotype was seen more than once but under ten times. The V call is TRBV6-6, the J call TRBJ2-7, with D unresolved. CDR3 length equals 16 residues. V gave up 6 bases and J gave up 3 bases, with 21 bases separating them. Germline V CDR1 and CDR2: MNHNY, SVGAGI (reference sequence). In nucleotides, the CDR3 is TGTGCCAGCAGCCCCTCGGCTGGATTTAGGTTCTACGAGCAGTACTTC. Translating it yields CASSPSAGFRFYEQYF.

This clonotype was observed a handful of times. The CDR3 DNA follows: TGTGCCAGCAGCTTCGGCCGGTCTCAATCTATCTCCTACGAGCAGTACTTC. Its translation: CASSFGRSQSISYEQYF. V usage is TRBV7-9 and J usage is TRBJ2-7, with D uncertain. V shed 3 bases and J shed 0 bases, with 18 bases lying between them. This CDR3 has 17 amino acids. The V gene's germline CDR1 is SEHNR and CDR2 FQNEAQ (reference sequence).

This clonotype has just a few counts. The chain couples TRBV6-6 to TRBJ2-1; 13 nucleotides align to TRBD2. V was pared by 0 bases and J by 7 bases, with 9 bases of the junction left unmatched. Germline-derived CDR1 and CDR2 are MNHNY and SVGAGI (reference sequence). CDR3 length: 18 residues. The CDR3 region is CASSYSRTSGGAVNEQFF. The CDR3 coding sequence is TGTGCCAGCAGTTACTCCAGGACTAGCGGGGGTGCTGTGAATGAGCAGTTCTTC.

CDR3 sequence: CSAVAGGRGPTDTQYF. CDR3 bases: TGCAGTGCTGTCGCTGGGGGGCGGGGGCCCACAGATACGCAGTATTTT. This chain joins TRBV20-1 and TRBJ2-3; possibly TRBD2 for D (7 bases). Trimming left V 5 bases short and J 2 bases short, with 20 bases between. The CDR3 spans 16 residues. Germline loops: CDR1 DFQATT, CDR2 SNEGSKA (reference sequence).

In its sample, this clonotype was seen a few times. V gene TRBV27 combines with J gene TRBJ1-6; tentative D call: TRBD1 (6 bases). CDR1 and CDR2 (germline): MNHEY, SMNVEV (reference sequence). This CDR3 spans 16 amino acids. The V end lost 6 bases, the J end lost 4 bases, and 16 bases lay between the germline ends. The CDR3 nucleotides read TGTGCCAGCAGCCCCGGTACGGACAGATATAATTCACCCCTCCACTTT. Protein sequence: CASSPGTDRYNSPLHF.

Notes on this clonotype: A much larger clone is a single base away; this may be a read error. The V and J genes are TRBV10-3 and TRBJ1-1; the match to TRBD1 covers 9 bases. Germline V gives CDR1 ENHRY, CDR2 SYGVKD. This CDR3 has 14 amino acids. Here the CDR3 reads CANSESWTGDPAFF. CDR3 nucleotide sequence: TGTGCCAACAGTGAGTCCTGGACAGGGGATCCGGCTTTCTTT.

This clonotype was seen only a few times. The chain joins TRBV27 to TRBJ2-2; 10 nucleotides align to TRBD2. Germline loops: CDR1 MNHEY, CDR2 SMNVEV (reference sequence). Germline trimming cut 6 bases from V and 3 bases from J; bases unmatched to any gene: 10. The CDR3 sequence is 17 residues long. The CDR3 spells CASSHLGAGGYTGELFF. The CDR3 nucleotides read TGTGCCAGCAGCCACCTGGGAGCGGGAGGGTACACCGGGGAGCTGTTTTTT.

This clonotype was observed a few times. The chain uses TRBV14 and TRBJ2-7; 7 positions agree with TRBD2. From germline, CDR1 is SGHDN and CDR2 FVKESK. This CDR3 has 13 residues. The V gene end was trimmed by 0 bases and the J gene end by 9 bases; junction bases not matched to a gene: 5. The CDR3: CASSQERGSRQYF. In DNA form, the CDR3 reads TGTGCCAGCAGCCAAGAGCGGGGGAGTAGGCAGTACTTC.

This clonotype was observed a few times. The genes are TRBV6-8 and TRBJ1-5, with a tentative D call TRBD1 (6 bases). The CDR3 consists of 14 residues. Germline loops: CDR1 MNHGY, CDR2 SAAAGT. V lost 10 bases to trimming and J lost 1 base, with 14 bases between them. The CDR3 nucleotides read TGTGCCACCACCAGGGGATGGAGCAATCAGCCCCAGCATTTT. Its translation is CATTRGWSNQPQHF.

The CDR3 coding sequence is TGTGCCAGCTCACCTCAGGCAACAACGCCAAACTACTCTGGAAACACCATATATTTT. The encoded protein is CASSPQATTPNYSGNTIYF. The genes are TRBV18 and TRBJ1-3; D is unresolved. This CDR3 has 19 residues. Germline CDR1 and CDR2: KGHSH and LQKENI. Trimming pared 3 bases from V and 0 bases from J, leaving 21 bases between. The full variable domain, its missing parts supplied by reference TRBV18 and TRBJ1-3, is NAGVMQNPRHLVRRRGQEARLRCSPMKGHSHVYWYRQLPEEGLKFMVYLQKENIIDESGMPKERFSAEFPKEGPSILRIQQVVRGDSAAYFCASSPQATTPNYSGNTIYFGEGSWLTVV.

This CDR3 is CASSLKRGGIPDTQYF. Written as DNA, the CDR3 is TGTGCCAGCAGCCTAAAGAGGGGGGGTATTCCGGATACGCAGTATTTT. V usage is TRBV3-1 and J usage is TRBJ2-3; the D gene is possibly TRBD2 (7 bases). The germline V gene has CDR1 LGHDT and CDR2 YNNKEL (reference sequence). V dropped 4 bases and J dropped 6 bases, with 20 bases sitting between them. The CDR3 covers 16 residues.

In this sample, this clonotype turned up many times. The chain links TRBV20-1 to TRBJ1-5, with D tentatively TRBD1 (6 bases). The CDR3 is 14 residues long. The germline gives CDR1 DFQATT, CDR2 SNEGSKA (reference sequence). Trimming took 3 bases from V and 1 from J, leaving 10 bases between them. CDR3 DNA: TGCAGTGCTAGCTCCACAGGGAGCAATCAGCCCCAGCATTTT. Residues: CSASSTGSNQPQHF.

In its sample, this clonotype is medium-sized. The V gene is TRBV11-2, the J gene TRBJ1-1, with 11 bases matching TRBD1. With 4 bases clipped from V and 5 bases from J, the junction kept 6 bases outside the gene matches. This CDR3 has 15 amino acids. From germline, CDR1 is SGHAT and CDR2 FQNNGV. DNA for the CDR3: TGTGCCAGCAGCTCAAGGACAGGGGGCCCTACTGAAGCTTTCTTT. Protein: CASSSRTGGPTEAFF.

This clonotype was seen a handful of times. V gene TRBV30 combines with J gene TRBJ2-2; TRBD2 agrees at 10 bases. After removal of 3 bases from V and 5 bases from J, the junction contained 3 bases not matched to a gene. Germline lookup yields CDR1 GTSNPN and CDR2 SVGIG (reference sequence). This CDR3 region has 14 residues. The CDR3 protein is CAWSLAGATGELFF. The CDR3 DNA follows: TGTGCCTGGAGCCTAGCGGGAGCAACCGGGGAGCTGTTTTTT.

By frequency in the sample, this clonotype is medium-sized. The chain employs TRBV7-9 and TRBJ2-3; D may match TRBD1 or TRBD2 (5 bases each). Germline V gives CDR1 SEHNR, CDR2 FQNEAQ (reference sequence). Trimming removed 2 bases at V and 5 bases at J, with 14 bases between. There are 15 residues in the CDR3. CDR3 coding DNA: TGTGCCAGCAGCTTAAAAATCGGGGCAGGAGATACGCAGTATTTT. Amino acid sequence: CASSLKIGAGDTQYF.